These 22 T cell receptor beta chains were sequenced from one sample in a study of shared clonotypes between healthy human individuals. The data were produced by immunoSEQ multiplex PCR, yet TCRdb's version contains in-frame clones alone and is incomplete. The data show some 2,400,000 clones, approximately 94% seen once. The specimen was naive CD4+ T cells sorted from blood. Sample subset: CD45RA+ positively selected. The receptor set was obtained from a man aged 18 to 35 in good health.

The J gene is TRBJ2-7, the V gene TRBV10-1; D possibly corresponds to TRBD2 (5 bases). The CDR3 is made up of 14 amino acids. Germline CDR1 WNHNN, CDR2 SYGVQD (reference sequence). Deletions cut 3 bases from V and 3 bases from J, with 12 bases between. CDR3 sequence (DNA): TGCGCCAGCAGTGACGGGCTAGCCTTCTACGAGCAGTACTTC. This translates into CASSDGLAFYEQYF.

CDR3 DNA sequence: TGTGCCAGCAGCTTAGGAGTGGAGTTTAGCACAGATACGCAGTATTTT. The encoded protein is CASSLGVEFSTDTQYF. The rearrangement uses TRBV11-2 and TRBJ2-3; D unclear. Germline V lookup: CDR1 SGHAT, CDR2 FQNNGV. This CDR3 spans 16 amino acids. V lost 1 base, J lost 0 bases, and 11 bases lay in between.

This chain's CDR3 is CASSVGGLDQPQHF. Here the CDR3 DNA reads TGCGCCAGCAGTGTGGGGGGCTTGGATCAGCCCCAGCATTTT. This sequence joins TRBV5-1 and TRBJ1-5; D possibly corresponds to TRBD1 (6 bases). Germline CDR1 is SGHRS and CDR2 is YFSETQ. Trimming cost V 5 bases and J 5 bases, with 14 bases left between them. The CDR3 is 14 amino acids. The whole variable domain, filled in from reference TRBV5-1 and TRBJ1-5, reads KAGVTQTPRYLIKTRGQQVTLSCSPISGHRSVSWYQQTPGQGLQFLFEYFSETQRNKGNFPGRFSGRQFSNSRSEMNVSTLELGDSALYLCASSVGGLDQPQHFGDGTRLSIL.

The chain has TRBV27 and TRBJ1-2; D uncertain. V was trimmed by 5 bases and J by 3 bases, leaving 10 bases between them. The germline CDR1 and CDR2 sequences are MNHEY and SMNVEV (reference sequence). The CDR3 extends over 13 amino acids. The CDR3 sequence: CASSRSGDYGYTF. In DNA, the CDR3 is TGTGCCAGCAGTAGATCAGGCGACTATGGCTACACCTTC.

About this clone itself: This likely reflects a read error, since a far larger clone is one base away. Distinct nucleotide sequences in the sample also encode this CDR3. This sequence joins TRBV5-4 and TRBJ2-3; the D gene is possibly TRBD1 (5 bases). Germline V lookup: CDR1 SGHNT, CDR2 YYREEE (reference sequence). This CDR3 has 13 amino acids. The germline V and J ends were trimmed by 2 bases and 1 base, with 5 bases remaining between them. The CDR3 loop reads CASSLQGTDTQYF. The CDR3 bases are TGTGCCAGCAGCTTACAGGGCACAGATACGCAGTATTTT.

This clone appeared a single time. The rearrangement joins TRBV5-1 to TRBJ2-1; 9 nucleotides agree with TRBD1. Germline assignment: CDR1 SGHRS and CDR2 YFSETQ. The J segment lost 4 bases and the V segment lost 1 base, leaving 3 bases of the junction unmatched. The CDR3 totals 15 residues. CDR3 sequence (DNA): TGCGCCAGCAGCTTGCAGGACAGGGGTTACAATGAGCAGTTCTTC. This gives the protein CASSLQDRGYNEQFF.

The chain links TRBV5-1 to TRBJ2-1, with 13 bases that match TRBD2. The ends lost 4 bases at V and 7 bases at J; junction bases unmatched: 8. CDR1 SGHRS and CDR2 YFSETQ come from the germline V gene. This CDR3 spans 16 amino acids. CDR3 DNA sequence: TGCGCCAGCAGCACCGGGACTAGCGGGACGTGGAATGAGCAGTTCTTC. It codes for CASSTGTSGTWNEQFF.

This clone was counted a single time. J is TRBJ1-2 and V is TRBV6-5, with a weak D call TRBD1 (6 bases). The germline V gene encodes CDR1 MNHEY and CDR2 SVGAGI. The ends were cut back, 6 bases at V and 1 base at J, with 9 bases in the middle. There are 13 residues in the CDR3. The CDR3 protein is CASSTDSNYGYTF. The CDR3 nucleotides are TGTGCCAGCAGCACGGACAGTAACTATGGCTACACCTTC.

The chain links TRBV18 to TRBJ1-4; D is unresolved. V was clipped by 0 bases and J by 7 bases, with 9 bases between them. CDR3 length: 14 amino acids. Germline loops: CDR1 KGHSH, CDR2 LQKENI. CDR3 sequence reads: CASSPPSQAEKLFF. The CDR3 DNA reads TGTGCCAGCTCACCACCCAGCCAGGCTGAAAAACTGTTTTTT.

The chain links TRBV5-5 to TRBJ2-7, with TRBD1 matching over 7 bases. The CDR3 consists of 14 residues. CDR1 is SGHKS and CDR2 is YYEKEE in the germline V gene (reference sequence). J was trimmed by 3 bases and V by 4 bases; bases with no gene match: 7. CDR3 coding DNA: TGTGCCAGCAGCAAACAGGGGTACGGCTACGAGCAGTACTTC. Amino acids: CASSKQGYGYEQYF.

The chain couples TRBV7-2 to TRBJ2-5; D possibly corresponds to TRBD2 (5 bases). CDR1 and CDR2 (germline): SGHTA, FQGNSA. This CDR3 has 12 residues. V lost 8 bases to trimming and J lost 5 bases, with 12 bases between them. Here the CDR3 reads CASSRWRETQYF. The CDR3 nucleotides read TGTGCCAGCTCCCGTTGGAGGGAGACCCAGTACTTC.

This chain connects TRBV5-6 to TRBJ1-5, with D perhaps TRBD1 (6 bases). Germline assignment: CDR1 SGHDT and CDR2 YYEEEE. V was shortened by 4 bases and J by 3 bases, with 11 bases between the two germline ends. The CDR3 spans 14 residues. As DNA, the CDR3 is TGTGCCAGCAGCCGAGGACAGTTCAATCAGCCCCAGCATTTT. Translated, it gives CASSRGQFNQPQHF.

On this clone: Other DNA sequences in the same sample also yield this CDR3. The rearrangement uses TRBV2 and TRBJ2-5; perhaps TRBD1 as D (5 bases). This CDR3 has 12 amino acids. The germline V gene has CDR1 SNHLY and CDR2 FYNNEI. V was clipped by 5 bases and J by 2 bases, with 6 bases between them. In DNA form, the CDR3 reads TGTGCCAGCAGTCGACAGCAAGAGACCCAGTACTTC. This codes for CASSRQQETQYF.

Here the CDR3 reads CASSVGQANYGYTF. The DNA of the CDR3 is TGTGCCAGCAGCGTGGGACAGGCTAACTATGGCTACACCTTC. The chain has TRBV4-2 and TRBJ1-2, with 8 bases matching TRBD1. The CDR3 length is 14 residues. J gave up 0 bases and V 5 bases, and 2 bases lay outside the gene matches. In germline, CDR1 is LGHNA, CDR2 YNFKEQ.

The rearrangement uses TRBV7-9 and TRBJ1-6; D remains unclear. CDR3 size: 12 residues. The germline CDR1 and CDR2 sequences are SEHNR and FQNEAQ (reference sequence). The V end was cut by 5 bases, the J end by 7 bases, with 6 bases between. The CDR3 protein is CASSPINSPLHF. The DNA for the CDR3 is TGTGCCAGCAGCCCGATAAATTCACCCCTCCACTTT.

This sequence joins TRBV27 and TRBJ1-6; TRBD1 matches 7 bases. The germline CDR1 and CDR2 sequences are MNHEY and SMNVEV (reference sequence). This CDR3 contains 15 residues. V lost 8 bases, J lost 7 bases, and 11 bases stayed unmatched. The chain's CDR3 is CASAHAGTVNSPLHF. The DNA for the CDR3 is TGTGCCAGCGCCCACGCCGGGACAGTGAATTCACCCCTCCACTTT.

The rearrangement links TRBV6-5 to TRBJ2-5, with TRBD1 matching over 7 bases. Trimming cost V 5 bases and J 1 base; bases outside gene matches: 4. The germline V gene encodes CDR1 MNHEY and CDR2 SVGAGI. This CDR3 contains 14 residues. The CDR3 nucleotides read TGTGCCAGCAGTAAACAGGGGACCCAAGAGACCCAGTACTTC. This encodes CASSKQGTQETQYF.

The gene calls are TRBV30 and TRBJ2-2, with 7 positions matching TRBD2. V was clipped by 0 bases and J by 6 bases; unmatched bases: 10. The V gene's germline CDR1 is GTSNPN and CDR2 SVGIG (reference sequence). The CDR3 loop spans 16 amino acids. CDR3 coding DNA: TGTGCCTGGAGTGTAAAAGGGTCAGGACTAGCCGGGGAGCTGTTTTTT. Translating it yields CAWSVKGSGLAGELFF.

The chain has TRBV7-2 and TRBJ1-2, with D unresolved. This CDR3 spans 14 amino acids. V was cut by 6 bases and J by 1 base, with 12 bases left in between. Germline lookup yields CDR1 SGHTA and CDR2 FQGNSA. The CDR3: CASSSGRFNYGYTF. The CDR3 DNA reads as TGTGCCAGCAGTTCCGGACGGTTTAACTATGGCTACACCTTC.

This rearrangement joins TRBV19 to TRBJ1-1, with 11 bases lining up with TRBD1. Germline values: CDR1 LNHDA, CDR2 SQIVND (reference sequence). Unmatched junction bases numbered 6, after V lost 4 bases and J lost 5 bases. The CDR3 has 15 amino acids. The CDR3 loop is CASSTDRGLSTEAFF. In DNA form, the CDR3 reads TGTGCCAGTAGTACGGACAGGGGGCTGAGTACTGAAGCTTTCTTT.

The chain carries TRBV25-1 and TRBJ2-7; maybe TRBD1 (6 bases). Germline CDR1 MGHDK, CDR2 SYGVNS. The CDR3 length is 13 residues. V was pared by 4 bases and J by 1 base, with 8 bases between. DNA of the CDR3: TGTGCCAGCAGTGGAGGACAGTCCTACGAGCAGTACTTC. This codes for CASSGGQSYEQYF.

The genes are TRBV7-2 and TRBJ1-2; the D is unclear. Germline V gene data show CDR1 as SGHTA and CDR2 as FQGNSA. The CDR3 covers 12 residues. The germline V and J ends were trimmed by 5 bases and 4 bases, with 8 bases remaining between them. CDR3 nucleotide sequence: TGTGCCAGCAGCCGATTTAGCTATGGCTACACCTTC. Translation: CASSRFSYGYTF. Full variable domain (outside the CDR3, taken from reference TRBV7-2 and TRBJ1-2): GAGVSQSPSNKVTEKGKDVELRCDPISGHTALYWYRQSLGQGLEFLIYFQGNSAPDKSGLPSDRFSAERTGGSVSTLTIQRTQQEDSAVYLCASSRFSYGYTFGSGTRLTVV.